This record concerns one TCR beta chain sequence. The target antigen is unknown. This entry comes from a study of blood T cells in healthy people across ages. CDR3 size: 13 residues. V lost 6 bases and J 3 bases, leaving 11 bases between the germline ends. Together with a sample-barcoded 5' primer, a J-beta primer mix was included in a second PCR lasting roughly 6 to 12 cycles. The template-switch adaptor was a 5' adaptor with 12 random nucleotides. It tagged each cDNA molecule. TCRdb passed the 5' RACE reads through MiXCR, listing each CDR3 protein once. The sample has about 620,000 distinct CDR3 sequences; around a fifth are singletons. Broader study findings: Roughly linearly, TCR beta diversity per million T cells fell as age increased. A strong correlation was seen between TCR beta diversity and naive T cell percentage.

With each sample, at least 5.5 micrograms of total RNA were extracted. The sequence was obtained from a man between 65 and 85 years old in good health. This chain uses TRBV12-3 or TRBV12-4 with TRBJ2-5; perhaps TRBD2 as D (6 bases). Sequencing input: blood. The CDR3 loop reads CASSLREEETQYF. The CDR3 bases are TGTGCCAGCAGCCTCAGGGAGGAAGAGACCCAGTACTTC.